These 20 T cell receptor beta chains share one sample of origin, sequenced in a study of cytomegalovirus exposure and HLA in healthy donors. PCR used 60 Vbeta primers and 13 Jbeta primers. Libraries were prepared by immunoSEQ multiplex PCR; TCRdb keeps only in-frame clonotypes and omits some of them. Here the sample spans 120,000 or so clones, roughly a tenth being singletons. The sample comprised PBMCs. All receptors come from a woman under 30 in good health and CMV-seropositive.

The J gene is TRBJ2-7, the V gene TRBV6-5; 9 nucleotides agree with TRBD2. This CDR3 comprises 13 residues. Losses at the gene ends were 8 bases for V and 9 bases for J; bases not matched to a gene: 11. Per germline, CDR1 MNHEY and CDR2 SVGAGI. The chain's CDR3 is CASAGGPSLWQYF. The CDR3 DNA sequence: TGTGCCAGCGCGGGAGGGCCCTCGCTCTGGCAGTACTTC.

There are a few counts of this clone. V usage is TRBV5-1 and J usage is TRBJ1-2; D might be TRBD1 (5 bases). CDR3 size: 14 residues. Germline V gene data show CDR1 as SGHRS and CDR2 as YFSETQ. The V end was cut by 2 bases, the J end by 10 bases, with 18 bases between. CDR3 bases: TGCGCCAGCAGCTTACTGACAGAAGCGCGTCTCTACACCTTC. Its protein is CASSLLTEARLYTF.

In its sample, this clone was seen a few times. The rearrangement uses TRBV18 and TRBJ2-3; 9 bases align to TRBD2. This CDR3 is built from 19 residues. Trimming cost V 9 bases and J 2 bases; bases outside gene matches: 21. The germline CDR1 and CDR2 sequences are KGHSH and LQKENI. In nucleotides, the CDR3 is TGTGCCAGTTCCCCAGCTCTACTTCCTGCGGGAGGGTCCACAGATACGCAGTATTTT. It yields the protein CASSPALLPAGGSTDTQYF.

There are a few counts of this clone. The chain couples TRBV10-3 to TRBJ1-4; the D gene is possibly TRBD1 (5 bases). The CDR3 has 21 residues. Trimming left V 2 bases short and J 0 bases short, with 25 bases between. CDR1 ENHRY and CDR2 SYGVKD come from the germline V gene. CDR3 residues: CAISEGTWQGGADATNEKLFF. CDR3 sequence (DNA): TGTGCCATCAGTGAGGGGACTTGGCAGGGAGGGGCCGACGCAACTAATGAAAAACTGTTTTTT.

The chain joins TRBV6-1 to TRBJ1-2, with D perhaps matching TRBD1 (6 bases). V was shortened by 6 bases and J by 3 bases, with 11 bases between the two germline ends. The V gene's germline CDR1 is MNHNS and CDR2 SASEGT. CDR3 length: 13 amino acids. The CDR3 nucleotides read TGTGCCAGCAGGCTCAGGGGTTACTATGGCTACACCTTC. It is translated as CASRLRGYYGYTF.

The chain uses TRBV18 and TRBJ2-3; 9 bases agree with TRBD2. The CDR3 contains 16 residues. CDR1 is KGHSH, CDR2 LQKENI, per germline. Trimming removed 2 bases from V and 0 bases from J; junction bases left unmatched: 3. CDR3 DNA sequence: TGTGCCAGCTCACCAAGACTAGCGGAGAGCACAGATACGCAGTATTTT. Translating gives CASSPRLAESTDTQYF.

Only a few counts were recorded for this clone. The CDR3: CASSQTLGQLNTGELFF. CDR3 DNA: TGCGCCAGCAGCCAAACTTTGGGACAGTTGAACACCGGGGAGCTGTTTTTT. V is TRBV4-1 and J is TRBJ2-2; 7 positions match TRBD1. The CDR3 is 17 residues long. The germline gives CDR1 MGHRA, CDR2 YSYEKL. V gave up 2 bases and J gave up 1 base; unmatched junction bases: 7.

To note about this clone: This same CDR3 is encoded by further DNA sequences in the sample. The chain carries TRBV5-1 and TRBJ2-1, with TRBD2 identical over 8 bases. From germline, CDR1 is SGHRS and CDR2 YFSETQ. V was pared by 0 bases and J by 4 bases, with 3 bases of the junction left unmatched. This CDR3 spans 15 amino acids. The CDR3 DNA reads TGCGCCAGCAGCTTGGCGGGAGGGAGGTACAATGAGCAGTTCTTC. This codes for CASSLAGGRYNEQFF.

In this sample, this clone turned up a few times. This chain links TRBV11-2 with TRBJ2-7, with D possibly being TRBD2 (6 bases). Looked up from germline, CDR1 is SGHAT and CDR2 is FQNNGV. V was trimmed by 1 base and J by 1 base, leaving 11 bases between them. The CDR3 consists of 15 residues. The CDR3 sequence is CASSLGGLASYEQYF. The CDR3, as DNA: TGTGCCAGCAGCTTAGGTGGCCTAGCGTCCTACGAGCAGTACTTC.

Turning to this clone: The germline gene is not matched at one end of the junction; a read error may be the cause. The chain carries TRBV5-1 and TRBJ2-1, with D perhaps matching TRBD2 (5 bases). The CDR3 is 12 amino acids. Germline V gene data show CDR1 as SGHRS and CDR2 as YFSETQ. The CDR3 protein is CASSSDYYEQFF. Here the CDR3 DNA reads TGCGCCAGCAGCTCTGACTACTATGAGCAGTTCTTC.

The V and J genes are TRBV4-2 and TRBJ2-1; D call uncertain. CDR3 length: 15 amino acids. V was trimmed by 0 bases and J by 4 bases, leaving 10 bases between them. Germline loops: CDR1 LGHNA, CDR2 YNFKEQ. CDR3: CASSQEESYYNEQFF. CDR3 nucleotide sequence: TGTGCCAGCAGCCAAGAGGAGTCCTATTACAATGAGCAGTTCTTC.

This clone was seen a handful of times. CDR3 loop: CASSLAWSSGVETQYF. The CDR3 DNA reads as TGCGCCAGCAGCTTGGCCTGGTCTAGCGGAGTAGAGACCCAGTACTTC. The chain uses TRBV5-1 and TRBJ2-5; 7 bases align to TRBD2. Per germline, CDR1 SGHRS and CDR2 YFSETQ. The CDR3 runs to 16 residues. Trimming took 0 bases from V and 4 from J; bases not matched to a gene: 9.

This clone has just a few counts. This chain connects TRBV14 to TRBJ2-3; D gene unclear. The V and J ends lost 4 bases and 3 bases respectively, with 5 bases between them. CDR1 and CDR2 (germline): SGHDN, FVKESK. This CDR3 has 12 amino acids. The CDR3 nucleotides read TGTGCCAGCAGCCTCGTAACAGATACGCAGTATTTT. Encoded protein: CASSLVTDTQYF.

This clone has just a few counts. The chain employs TRBV6-5 and TRBJ2-1; tentative D call: TRBD1 (6 bases). The germline V gene has CDR1 MNHEY and CDR2 SVGAGI. V lost 2 bases to trimming and J lost 8 bases, with 10 bases between them. The CDR3 consists of 13 residues. The CDR3 sequence: CASSYGEGDEQFF. The CDR3 DNA sequence: TGTGCCAGCAGTTACGGTGAGGGGGATGAGCAGTTCTTC.

This clone appeared a few times. The chain combines TRBV5-5 with TRBJ2-7; 8 bases map to TRBD1. CDR3 length: 15 residues. Germline CDR1 is SGHKS and CDR2 is YYEKEE (reference sequence). Losses at the gene ends were 0 bases for V and 4 bases for J; bases not matched to a gene: 6. DNA of the CDR3: TGTGCCAGCAGCTTGGTGCGGACAGGGCCGTACGAGCAGTACTTC. Its translation is CASSLVRTGPYEQYF. The whole variable domain, remainder taken from reference TRBV5-5 and TRBJ2-7, is DAGVTQSPTHLIKTRGQQVTLRCSPISGHKSVSWYQQVLGQGPQFIFQYYEKEERGRGNFPDRFSARQFPNYSSELNVNALLLGDSALYLCASSLVRTGPYEQYFGPGTRLTVT.

The sample holds a few counts of this clone. The rearrangement joins TRBV25-1 to TRBJ1-5; D call uncertain. CDR3 size: 15 residues. V dropped 2 bases and J dropped 4 bases, with 12 bases sitting between them. The germline CDR1 and CDR2 sequences are MGHDK and SYGVNS. CDR3 protein: CASSEDSGGNQPQHF. DNA for the CDR3: TGTGCCAGCAGTGAAGATTCCGGAGGGAATCAGCCCCAGCATTTT.

This chain connects TRBV18 to TRBJ2-3; D is perhaps TRBD2 (5 bases). Germline V gene data show CDR1 as KGHSH and CDR2 as LQKENI. V was pared by 2 bases and J by 9 bases, with 9 bases between. There are 12 residues in the CDR3. The CDR3, as DNA: TGTGCCAGCTCACCAGGGAGACTAACGCAGTATTTT. Encoded protein: CASSPGRLTQYF. Using reference TRBV18 and TRBJ2-3 for the parts outside the CDR3, the full variable domain is NAGVMQNPRHLVRRRGQEARLRCSPMKGHSHVYWYRQLPEEGLKFMVYLQKENIIDESGMPKERFSAEFPKEGPSILRIQQVVRGDSAAYFCASSPGRLTQYFGPGTRLTVL.

This clone has more than one count but fewer than ten. CDR3 loop: CASSLEGASNYGYTF. The DNA of the CDR3 is TGCGCCAGCAGCTTGGAAGGGGCTTCAAACTATGGCTACACCTTC. The chain uses TRBV5-1 and TRBJ1-2; TRBD1 is a possible D gene (5 bases). From germline, CDR1 is SGHRS and CDR2 YFSETQ. The CDR3 is made up of 15 amino acids. V was clipped by 0 bases and J by 2 bases, with 11 bases between them.

This clone was seen a handful of times. The rearrangement uses TRBV6-6 and TRBJ1-5, with 8 positions matching TRBD1. The CDR3 contains 13 residues. In germline, CDR1 is MNHNY, CDR2 SVGAGI (reference sequence). Trimming cost V 6 bases and J 5 bases; bases outside gene matches: 3. In DNA form, the CDR3 reads TGTGCCAGCAGGTCACAGGGGGATCAGCCCCAGCATTTT. Its translation: CASRSQGDQPQHF.

Only a few counts were recorded for this clone. V gene TRBV6-5 combines with J gene TRBJ2-1, with unresolved D. V was trimmed by 6 bases and J by 5 bases, leaving 5 bases between them. The CDR3 totals 11 residues. CDR1 MNHEY and CDR2 SVGAGI come from the germline V gene. CDR3 DNA sequence: TGTGCCAGCAGCCGAGACAATGAGCAGTTCTTC. Encoded protein: CASSRDNEQFF.